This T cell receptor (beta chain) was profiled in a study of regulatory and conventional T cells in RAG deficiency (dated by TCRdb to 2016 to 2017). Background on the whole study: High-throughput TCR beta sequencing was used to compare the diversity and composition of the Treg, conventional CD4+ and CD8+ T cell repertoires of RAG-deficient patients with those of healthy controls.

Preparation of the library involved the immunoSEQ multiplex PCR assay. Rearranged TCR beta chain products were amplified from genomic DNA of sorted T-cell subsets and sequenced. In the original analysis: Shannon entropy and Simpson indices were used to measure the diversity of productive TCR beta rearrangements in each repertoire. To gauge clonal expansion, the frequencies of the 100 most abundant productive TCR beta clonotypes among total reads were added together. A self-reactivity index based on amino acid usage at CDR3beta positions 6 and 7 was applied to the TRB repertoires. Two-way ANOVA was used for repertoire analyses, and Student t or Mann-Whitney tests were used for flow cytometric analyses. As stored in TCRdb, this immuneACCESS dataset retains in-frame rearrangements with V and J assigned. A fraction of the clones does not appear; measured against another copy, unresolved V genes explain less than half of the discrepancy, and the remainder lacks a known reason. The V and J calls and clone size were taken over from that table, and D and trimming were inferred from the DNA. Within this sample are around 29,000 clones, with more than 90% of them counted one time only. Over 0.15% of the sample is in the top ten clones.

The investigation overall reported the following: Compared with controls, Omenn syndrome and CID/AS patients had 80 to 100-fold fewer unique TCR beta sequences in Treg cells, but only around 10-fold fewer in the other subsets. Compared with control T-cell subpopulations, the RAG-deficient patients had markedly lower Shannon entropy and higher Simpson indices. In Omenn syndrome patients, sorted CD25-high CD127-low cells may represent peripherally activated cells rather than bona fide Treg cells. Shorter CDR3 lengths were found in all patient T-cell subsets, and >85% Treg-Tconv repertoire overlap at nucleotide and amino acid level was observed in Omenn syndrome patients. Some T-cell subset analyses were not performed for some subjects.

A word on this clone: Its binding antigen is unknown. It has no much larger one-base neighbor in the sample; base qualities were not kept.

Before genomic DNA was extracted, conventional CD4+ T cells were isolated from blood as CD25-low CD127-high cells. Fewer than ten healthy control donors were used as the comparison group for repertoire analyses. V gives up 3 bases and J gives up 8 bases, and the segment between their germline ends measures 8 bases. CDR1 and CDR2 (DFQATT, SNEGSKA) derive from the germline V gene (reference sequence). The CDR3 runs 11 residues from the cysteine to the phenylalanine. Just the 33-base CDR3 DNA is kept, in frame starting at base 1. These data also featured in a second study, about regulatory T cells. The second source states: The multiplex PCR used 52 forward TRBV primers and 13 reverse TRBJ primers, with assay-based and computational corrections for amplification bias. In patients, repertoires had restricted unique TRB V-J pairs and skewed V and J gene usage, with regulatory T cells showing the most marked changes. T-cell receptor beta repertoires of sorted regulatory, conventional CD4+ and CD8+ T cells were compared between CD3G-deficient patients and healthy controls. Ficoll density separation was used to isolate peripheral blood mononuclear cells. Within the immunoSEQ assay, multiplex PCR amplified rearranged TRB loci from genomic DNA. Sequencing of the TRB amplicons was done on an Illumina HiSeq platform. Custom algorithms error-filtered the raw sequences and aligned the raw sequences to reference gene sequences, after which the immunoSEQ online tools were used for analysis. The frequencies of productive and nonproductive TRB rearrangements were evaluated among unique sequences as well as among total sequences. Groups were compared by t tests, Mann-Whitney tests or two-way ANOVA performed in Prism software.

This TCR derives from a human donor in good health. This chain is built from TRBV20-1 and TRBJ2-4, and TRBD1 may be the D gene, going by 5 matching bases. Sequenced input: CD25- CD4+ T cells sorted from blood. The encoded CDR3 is CSASREYIQYF. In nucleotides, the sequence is TGCAGTGCTAGCAGGGAATACATTCAGTACTTC.